This T cell receptor beta chain came from a study of T cell changes during pregnancy in multiple sclerosis. Sequenced by immunoSEQ multiplex PCR; TCRdb stores in-frame clones only, minus some. The sample includes approximately 40,000 clones, just over 90% of them seen just once. After removal of 0 bases from V and 5 bases from J, the junction contained 8 bases not matched to a gene. This CDR3 region has 16 residues. The germline V gene encodes CDR1 LGHNA and CDR2 YNFKEQ. This specimen was CD4+ T cells from peripheral blood mononuclear cells, taken in the third trimester of pregnancy. The chain carries TRBV4-2 and TRBJ2-3; 7 positions agree with TRBD2. The sequence was collected from a female donor in good health, enrolled as a control in a pregnancy study. CDR3 loop: CASSQESGSGVDTQYF. Written as DNA, the CDR3 is TGTGCCAGCAGCCAAGAATCTGGCAGCGGGGTAGATACGCAGTATTTT.